The sequence of this T cell receptor beta chain was determined in a study of response to subunit inactivated influenza vaccine. Study-wide points: Authors suggested few new T cells are recruited by each seasonal influenza vaccination.

MiXCR, run by TCRdb on the RT-PCR reads, gives a single entry per CDR3 protein. The sample shows under 800,000 distinct CDR3 sequences, approximately 15% of them seen only once. In its sample, this clonotype was seen a few times. Its target is unknown. Germline assignment: CDR1 SGHTA and CDR2 FQGNSA. V dropped 6 bases and J dropped 5; count of bases not matched to a gene: 9. CDR3 length equals 14 residues. The source was PBMCs from blood, collected approximately 15 days before vaccination. The receptor was isolated from a man aged 45-65 years who received an inactivated influenza vaccine. This chain joins TRBV7-2 and TRBJ2-7; TRBD1 matches 8 bases. CDR3 residues: CASSRRTGSDEQYF. As DNA, the CDR3 is TGTGCCAGCAGTCGACGGACAGGGTCAGACGAGCAGTACTTC.